The 24 T cell receptor beta chains below were found in one sample sequenced in a study of cytomegalovirus exposure and HLA in healthy donors. The PCR ran on 60 Vbeta and 13 Jbeta primers. Profiling relied on immunoSEQ multiplex PCR, and the TCRdb table lists in-frame clones only, not all of them. This sample has around 65,000 clones, with 75% to 85% found just once. Source material: PBMCs. Receptors originate from a man aged 50 to 59 in good health and CMV-seropositive.

V and J are TRBV7-9 and TRBJ2-2; D gene unclear. Germline values: CDR1 SEHNR, CDR2 FQNEAQ (reference sequence). Trimming removed 2 bases from V and 0 bases from J, with 10 bases in between. The CDR3 extends over 16 amino acids. The CDR3 spells CASSLSAIANTGELFF. CDR3 DNA: TGTGCCAGCAGCTTATCTGCGATCGCGAACACCGGGGAGCTGTTTTTT.

The V and J genes are TRBV7-3 and TRBJ1-6, with a tentative D call TRBD1 (6 bases). Germline assignment: CDR1 SGHTA and CDR2 FQGTGA. V lost 6 bases and J lost 10, with 25 bases in between. The CDR3 runs to 17 residues. The DNA of the CDR3 is TGTGCCAGCAGTCAAGGGGGGAGTGGGACGGGGGGATCACCCCTCCACTTT. Translation gives CASSQGGSGTGGSPLHF.

The V gene is TRBV6-4, the J gene TRBJ2-2, with 8 bases identical to TRBD1. Trimming removed 10 bases from V and 2 bases from J; junction bases left unmatched: 6. Germline loops: CDR1 MRHNA, CDR2 SNTAGT. This CDR3 spans 14 amino acids. CDR3 in DNA: TGTGCCACTGGACAGGGAACTAACACCGGGGAGCTGTTTTTT. It is translated as CATGQGTNTGELFF.

The chain couples TRBV18 to TRBJ2-7; weak D call: TRBD1 (5 bases). CDR1 is KGHSH and CDR2 is LQKENI in the germline V gene. The length of the CDR3 is 17 residues. Deletions cut 1 base from V and 3 bases from J, with 19 bases between. CDR3 bases: TGTGCCAGCTCACCACAAACGGACACAGTGGTCCGCTACGAGCAGTACTTC. Translating it yields CASSPQTDTVVRYEQYF.

This chain connects TRBV29-1 to TRBJ2-7; 7 positions agree with TRBD2. Germline CDR1 and CDR2: SQVTM and ANQGSEA. The CDR3 has 13 amino acids. The J segment lost 5 bases and the V segment lost 3 bases, leaving 7 bases of the junction unmatched. The DNA of the CDR3 is TGCAGCGTTGAGGGCGGGAGAATAAACGAGCAGTACTTC. Translating it yields CSVEGGRINEQYF.

The chain recombines TRBV7-2 with TRBJ1-2, with a weak D call TRBD1 (6 bases). This CDR3 has 14 residues. Germline values: CDR1 SGHTA, CDR2 FQGNSA. With 2 bases removed from V and 4 bases from J, the gap between germline ends came to 11 bases. The CDR3 DNA reads as TGTGCCAGCAGCTTATCCACAGGGAGCTATGGCTACACCTTC. It encodes CASSLSTGSYGYTF.

The genes are TRBV2 and TRBJ2-5; TRBD1 is a possible D gene (6 bases). The germline gives CDR1 SNHLY, CDR2 FYNNEI. This CDR3 has 14 amino acids. Trimming stripped 1 base from V and 5 bases from J, with 11 bases between. This chain's CDR3 is CASSEDRELETQYF. CDR3 bases: TGTGCCAGCAGTGAAGACAGGGAGTTGGAGACCCAGTACTTC.

This clone showed up just a few times. An end of the junction differs from the germline gene, which may be a read error. The chain links TRBV4-2 to TRBJ1-2; D call uncertain. The germline CDR1 and CDR2 sequences are LGHNA and YNFKEQ. The CDR3 totals 14 residues. The CDR3 loop is CATLHARRNYGSTF. For the CDR3, the DNA is TGTGCCACCCTCCACGCTAGGAGGAACTATGGCTCCACCTTC.

The chain has TRBV7-3 and TRBJ2-1, with 9 bases lining up with TRBD2. The CDR3 runs to 16 residues. Trimming cost V 5 bases and J 7 bases; bases outside gene matches: 12. The germline CDR1 and CDR2 sequences are SGHTA and FQGTGA. This chain's CDR3 is CASSPLLGGGVNEQFF. Written as DNA, the CDR3 is TGTGCCAGCAGCCCATTACTTGGCGGGGGGGTTAATGAGCAGTTCTTC. Looking up the rest from reference TRBV7-3 and TRBJ2-1 gives the full variable domain: GAGVSQTPSNKVTEKGKYVELRCDPISGHTALYWYRQSLGQGPEFLIYFQGTGAADDSGLPNDRFFAVRPEGSVSTLKIQRTERGDSAVYLCASSPLLGGGVNEQFFGPGTRLTVL.

The chain combines TRBV6-1 with TRBJ2-3, with TRBD1 matching over 8 bases. There are 15 residues in the CDR3. J gave up 4 bases and V 5 bases, and 8 bases lay outside the gene matches. Germline CDR1 and CDR2: MNHNS and SASEGT. The CDR3, as DNA: TGTGCCAGCAGTTTAAGGACAGGGCGGCCAGATACGCAGTATTTT. Its translation: CASSLRTGRPDTQYF.

The CDR3 region has the DNA TGTGCCAGCAGCGAGCTTCAGGGGGACTATGGCTACACCTTC. This codes for CASSELQGDYGYTF. The V and J genes are TRBV7-9 and TRBJ1-2; 7 nucleotides match TRBD1. Per germline, CDR1 SEHNR and CDR2 FQNEAQ (reference sequence). After removal of 5 bases from V and 3 bases from J, the junction contained 6 bases not matched to a gene. The CDR3 covers 14 residues.

Concerning this clone: Other DNA sequences in this specimen translate into the identical CDR3. The rearrangement joins TRBV30 to TRBJ2-6; D is possibly TRBD1 (6 bases). Germline V gives CDR1 GTSNPN, CDR2 SVGIG (reference sequence). Trimming shortened V by 4 bases and J by 2 bases, and 15 bases separated the two germline ends. There are 16 residues in the CDR3. The CDR3 region has the DNA TGTGCCTGGAAGGCAGGGGCAAGGACTGGGGCCAACGTCCTGACTTTC. Translated, it gives CAWKAGARTGANVLTF.

This chain joins TRBV25-1 and TRBJ2-1; perhaps TRBD1 as D (5 bases). Trimming left V 6 bases short and J 6 bases short, with 18 bases between. The CDR3 spans 15 residues. Germline CDR1 reads MGHDK; CDR2 reads SYGVNS. The CDR3 DNA sequence: TGTGCCAGCAGACCCGACAGTTTTAGAGCCAATGAGCAGTTCTTC. This gives the protein CASRPDSFRANEQFF.

This rearrangement joins TRBV4-2 to TRBJ1-6; TRBD1 is a possible D gene (6 bases). Germline V CDR1 and CDR2: LGHNA, YNFKEQ. CDR3 length: 15 amino acids. V lost 0 bases and J 7 bases, leaving 10 bases between the germline ends. The CDR3 sequence is CASSQDGRGNSPLHF. The DNA for the CDR3 is TGTGCCAGCAGCCAAGATGGAAGGGGGAATTCACCCCTCCACTTT.

The V call is TRBV4-2, the J call TRBJ2-1, with 12 nucleotides matching TRBD2. CDR1 and CDR2 from the germline V gene are LGHNA and YNFKEQ. Losses at the gene ends were 2 bases for V and 7 bases for J; bases not matched to a gene: 3. This CDR3 spans 15 amino acids. CDR3 protein: CASSQTSGGFNEQFF. The DNA of the CDR3 is TGTGCCAGCAGCCAAACTAGCGGGGGGTTTAATGAGCAGTTCTTC.

The gene calls are TRBV2 and TRBJ2-3, with 12 bases matching TRBD2. Germline CDR1 reads SNHLY; CDR2 reads FYNNEI. V lost 3 bases and J lost 3; bases outside the gene matches: 7. CDR3 length: 17 amino acids. For the CDR3, the DNA is TGTGCCAGCAGTGATTGGGCTAGCGGGGGGGGTACAGATACGCAGTATTTT. Residues: CASSDWASGGGTDTQYF.

The rearrangement joins TRBV30 to TRBJ1-1; D call uncertain. CDR1 is GTSNPN, CDR2 SVGIG, per germline (reference sequence). This CDR3 is built from 14 residues. V was cut by 3 bases and J by 3 bases, with 14 bases left in between. The CDR3, as DNA: TGTGCCTGGAGGGCGGGTCTGGGGTACACTGAAGCTTTCTTT. Its translation is CAWRAGLGYTEAFF.

This clone has ten or more counts. This same CDR3 is encoded by further DNA sequences in the sample. The chain employs TRBV6-1 and TRBJ2-2; 7 bases agree with TRBD1. The CDR3 is made up of 15 amino acids. The V gene end was trimmed by 1 base and the J gene end by 7 bases; junction bases not matched to a gene: 6. Germline-derived CDR1 and CDR2 are MNHNS and SASEGT. CDR3 protein: CASSEEGANVGELFF. CDR3 nucleotides: TGTGCCAGCAGTGAAGAGGGGGCTAACGTCGGGGAGCTGTTTTTT.

The genes are TRBV4-2 and TRBJ1-5; no firm D call. Trimming shortened V by 0 bases and J by 5 bases, and 5 bases separated the two germline ends. The germline V gene has CDR1 LGHNA and CDR2 YNFKEQ. This CDR3 is 13 amino acids long. CDR3 sequence reads: CASSQERDQPQHF. Written as DNA, the CDR3 is TGTGCCAGCAGCCAAGAGCGGGATCAGCCCCAGCATTTT.

This clone was observed a single time. The J gene is TRBJ2-2, the V gene TRBV9; D perhaps matches TRBD2 (5 bases). Germline assignment: CDR1 SGDLS and CDR2 YYNGEE. V was shortened by 3 bases and J by 5 bases, with 23 bases between the two germline ends. The CDR3 length is 18 residues. The CDR3 DNA follows: TGTGCCAGCAGCGCCCAGGACTCGACGGGTATCTGGACCGGGGAGCTGTTTTTT. Translation gives CASSAQDSTGIWTGELFF. The full variable domain, with the rest looked up from reference TRBV9 and TRBJ2-2, is DSGVTQTPKHLITATGQRVTLRCSPRSGDLSVYWYQQSLDQGLQFLIQYYNGEERAKGNILERFSAQQFPDLHSELNLSSLELGDSALYFCASSAQDSTGIWTGELFFGEGSRLTVL.

The chain combines TRBV6-1 with TRBJ1-2; D perhaps matches TRBD1 (5 bases). V was pared by 5 bases and J by 7 bases, with 11 bases between. CDR3 length: 12 amino acids. Per germline, CDR1 MNHNS and CDR2 SASEGT. CDR3: CASSSGGSGYTF. CDR3 DNA sequence: TGTGCCAGCAGTTCCGGGGGGTCTGGCTACACCTTC.

V and J are TRBV6-6 and TRBJ1-5; D possibly corresponds to TRBD1 (6 bases). The CDR3 length is 16 residues. Trimming shortened V by 2 bases and J by 3 bases, and 14 bases separated the two germline ends. Germline CDR1 and CDR2: MNHNY and SVGAGI (reference sequence). The CDR3 reads CASSYGDKFFNQPQHF. The CDR3 DNA follows: TGTGCCAGCAGTTACGGGGACAAATTCTTCAATCAGCCCCAGCATTTT.

Only a few counts were recorded for this clone. CDR3: CASSQSDRNTEAFF. The CDR3 DNA follows: TGTGCCAGCAGCCAGTCGGACAGGAACACTGAAGCTTTCTTT. The chain links TRBV4-2 to TRBJ1-1; D possibly corresponds to TRBD1 (6 bases). V lost 3 bases and J lost 1, with 9 bases in between. The V gene's germline CDR1 is LGHNA and CDR2 YNFKEQ. The CDR3 totals 14 residues.

V and J are TRBV30 and TRBJ2-7, with D possibly being TRBD1 (7 bases). The CDR3 has 14 residues. Trimming took off 2 bases at V and 6 bases at J, with 17 bases between the two ends. Per germline, CDR1 GTSNPN and CDR2 SVGIG (reference sequence). CDR3 sequence reads: CAWSPLHQGGEQYF. The CDR3 DNA is TGTGCCTGGAGTCCCTTACACCAGGGGGGCGAGCAGTACTTC.